This T cell receptor beta chain was identified in a study of T cells in Graves' hyperthyroidism and ophthalmopathy. Amplification of TCR beta CDR3 regions was performed using RNA transcripts as template. The HTBI set primed first-round TCR CDR3 RT-PCR. MiXCR, applied by TCRdb to the multiplex PCR reads, yields one record per CDR3 protein. The profile shows under 550,000 distinct CDR3 sequences, around 20% of them singletons. Germline V gene lookup returns CDR1 SNHLY and CDR2 FYNNEI. This CDR3 has 15 residues. The germline V and J ends were trimmed by 1 base and 9 bases, with 16 bases remaining between them. For ophthalmopathy patients, the Clinical Activity Score was at least 3 and the NOSPECS grade at least 4; duration was under 3 months.

This chain links TRBV2 with TRBJ2-1, with D unclear. The sequenced material came from blood. The sequence came from a man aged 35 to 55 with Graves' ophthalmopathy. CDR3 sequence: CASSEGGLGLGEQFF. The CDR3 DNA is TGTGCCAGCAGTGAAGGCGGCCTAGGGTTGGGTGAGCAGTTCTTC.